The clone carrying this TCR beta chain was found a few times. These data belong to a study of T cells in Graves' hyperthyroidism and ophthalmopathy. On the study more broadly: Any treatment followed the collection of peripheral blood at initial diagnosis.

The CDR3 runs to 15 residues. The V gene lost 3 bases and the J gene lost 1 base, with 10 bases spanning the gap. Per germline, CDR1 KGHDR and CDR2 SFDVKD. Cells are PBMCs isolated from over 7.5 ml of fresh blood. RNA transcripts gave rise to amplified TCR beta CDR3 regions. HTBI primers were the set used in a first-round RT-PCR of the TCR CDR3. TCRdb recomputed calls from the multiplex PCR reads with MiXCR, one row per CDR3 protein. The table has about 92,000 distinct CDR3 sequences, around 52% seen once; the top ten hold 25% to 30%. This receptor was taken from a woman aged 35 to 49 with Graves' hyperthyroidism. Source material: blood. The chain recombines TRBV24-1 with TRBJ2-3; D unresolved. Written as DNA, the CDR3 is TGTGCCACCAGTGATCTTGACCGACGCACAGATACGCAGTATTTT. Protein: CATSDLDRRTDTQYF.